Presented here are 18 T cell receptor beta chains from one specimen sequenced in a study of blood T cell repertoires in COVID-19. Clones were read by immunoSEQ multiplex PCR, and TCRdb kept only the in-frame ones, dropping some. The sample holds about 320,000 clones, nearly 90% seen once. The sequenced material came from PBMCs or T cells enriched from blood (not recorded which). The origin of the receptors is a woman in her 30s who had recovered from COVID-19.

This clone was picked up a small number of times. This chain joins TRBV5-5 and TRBJ2-7; 12 bases are shared with TRBD1. Germline CDR1 and CDR2: SGHKS and YYEKEE (reference sequence). Germline trimming cut 0 bases from V and 8 bases from J; bases unmatched to any gene: 6. This CDR3 comprises 15 residues. The CDR3: CASSLEGQGARKQYF. In DNA form, the CDR3 reads TGTGCCAGCAGCTTGGAGGGACAGGGGGCGCGAAAGCAGTACTTC.

The V gene is TRBV24-1, the J gene TRBJ2-3, with TRBD2 matching over 9 bases. With V trimmed by 4 bases and J by 1 base, 5 bases remained unmatched. This CDR3 region has 16 residues. The germline CDR1 and CDR2 sequences are KGHDR and SFDVKD. The chain's CDR3 is CATSEPGLAGTDTQYF. Written as DNA, the CDR3 is TGTGCCACCAGTGAGCCGGGACTAGCCGGCACAGATACGCAGTATTTT.

The rearrangement joins TRBV5-1 to TRBJ1-6, with D unresolved. This CDR3 is 15 amino acids long. V lost 0 bases to trimming and J lost 9 bases, with 13 bases between them. Looked up from germline, CDR1 is SGHRS and CDR2 is YFSETQ. DNA for the CDR3: TGCGCCAGCAGCTTGGTTTGGTCGTCGGGTTCACCCCTCCACTTT. Its protein is CASSLVWSSGSPLHF. The variable domain in full, with the rest retrieved from reference TRBV5-1 and TRBJ1-6, is KAGVTQTPRYLIKTRGQQVTLSCSPISGHRSVSWYQQTPGQGLQFLFEYFSETQRNKGNFPGRFSGRQFSNSRSEMNVSTLELGDSALYLCASSLVWSSGSPLHFGNGTRLTVT.

This clone has just a few counts. The CDR3 reads CASSSLRWGGSSYNSPLHF. DNA of the CDR3: TGTGCCAGCAGCTCCCTCCGCTGGGGGGGAAGTTCCTATAATTCACCCCTCCACTTT. The rearrangement uses TRBV5-4 and TRBJ1-6, with a possible D match to TRBD1 (5 bases). From germline, CDR1 is SGHNT and CDR2 YYREEE (reference sequence). V shed 3 bases and J shed 1 base, with 20 bases lying between them. This CDR3 contains 19 residues.

The rearrangement links TRBV30 to TRBJ1-5; TRBD1 matches 9 bases. Per germline, CDR1 GTSNPN and CDR2 SVGIG (reference sequence). The CDR3 length is 16 residues. V was pared by 1 base and J by 3 bases, with 7 bases of the junction left unmatched. CDR3 sequence: CAWSDPGTGTNQPQHF. The CDR3 DNA reads TGTGCCTGGAGTGATCCCGGGACAGGGACCAATCAGCCCCAGCATTTT.

This clone has just a few counts. This chain joins TRBV7-2 and TRBJ1-6, with D tentatively TRBD1 (5 bases). V was clipped by 1 base and J by 3 bases, with 10 bases between them. CDR1 and CDR2 from the germline V gene are SGHTA and FQGNSA. CDR3 length: 16 amino acids. The DNA for the CDR3 is TGTGCCAGCAGCTTAGAGGACATCGTCTATAATTCACCCCTCCACTTT. This sequence encodes CASSLEDIVYNSPLHF.

This chain joins TRBV10-3 and TRBJ2-7; no clear D gene. Looked up from germline, CDR1 is ENHRY and CDR2 is SYGVKD. There are 11 residues in the CDR3. Trimming cost V 0 bases and J 13 bases, with 10 bases left between them. The CDR3 DNA is TGTGCCATCAGTGAGTCCACTGTCCCTTACTTC. This codes for CAISESTVPYF.

This sequence joins TRBV10-3 and TRBJ2-3; possibly TRBD2 for D (7 bases). CDR3 length: 16 residues. Trimming left V 10 bases short and J 2 bases short, with 22 bases between. Germline V CDR1 and CDR2: ENHRY, SYGVKD. CDR3 coding DNA: TGTGCCACCACCTCGGGGGGCCGTGGTGCCACAGATACGCAGTATTTT. Residues: CATTSGGRGATDTQYF.

This chain uses TRBV4-1 with TRBJ2-1, with unresolved D. This CDR3 is 16 amino acids long. V lost 1 base to trimming and J lost 0 bases, with 10 bases between them. The germline V gene has CDR1 MGHRA and CDR2 YSYEKL. DNA for the CDR3: TGCGCCAGCAGCCAAGTAGCTCGCAGCTCCTACAATGAGCAGTTCTTC. Its translation: CASSQVARSSYNEQFF.

This clone was counted a single time. J is TRBJ2-2 and V is TRBV6-5; TRBD2 matches 9 bases. Trimming removed 8 bases from V and 6 bases from J; junction bases left unmatched: 7. Germline lookup yields CDR1 MNHEY and CDR2 SVGAGI. The CDR3 has 14 amino acids. The CDR3 coding sequence is TGTGCCAGCGCGACTAGCGGTTTAGCCGGGGAGCTGTTTTTT. Translated: CASATSGLAGELFF.

The genes are TRBV4-1 and TRBJ2-3, with 9 bases lining up with TRBD2. The V gene end was trimmed by 6 bases and the J gene end by 4 bases; junction bases not matched to a gene: 8. The CDR3 extends over 15 amino acids. The germline gives CDR1 MGHRA, CDR2 YSYEKL. Written as DNA, the CDR3 is TGCGCCAGCAGTCTAGGCGGGGGGGCATCAGATACGCAGTATTTT. Encoded protein: CASSLGGGASDTQYF.

The rearrangement joins TRBV18 to TRBJ1-3, with unresolved D. Per the germline V gene, CDR1 is KGHSH and CDR2 is LQKENI. V was pared by 3 bases and J by 7 bases, with 16 bases between. This CDR3 spans 15 amino acids. CDR3: CASSPSLGSLNTIYF. In DNA, the CDR3 is TGTGCCAGCTCACCCAGTCTAGGAAGCTTGAACACCATATATTTT.

About this clone itself: The same CDR3 arises from other DNA sequences in this sample as well. The chain carries TRBV3-1 (or the pseudogene TRBV3-2) and TRBJ1-1; 8 bases line up with TRBD1. Germline V gene data show CDR1 as LGHDT and CDR2 as YNNKEL (reference sequence). The CDR3 consists of 15 residues. V was clipped by 1 base and J by 0 bases; unmatched bases: 1. CDR3 protein: CASSQGTGLNTEAFF. As DNA, the CDR3 is TGTGCCAGCAGCCAAGGGACAGGGCTGAACACTGAAGCTTTCTTT.

CDR3 in DNA: TGTGCCAGCAGTTACTACCCGGGTAACTATGGCTACACCTTC. It encodes CASSYYPGNYGYTF. This sequence joins TRBV6-5 and TRBJ1-2, with D uncertain. V lost 1 base to trimming and J lost 1 base, with 7 bases between them. Germline V gene data show CDR1 as MNHEY and CDR2 as SVGAGI. The CDR3 sequence is 14 residues long.

The V gene is TRBV10-3, the J gene TRBJ2-1; 10 bases align to TRBD2. The germline gives CDR1 ENHRY, CDR2 SYGVKD. The length of the CDR3 is 15 residues. Trimming removed 4 bases from V and 11 bases from J; junction bases left unmatched: 11. In DNA, the CDR3 is TGTGCCATCAGTGGGCTCGGGCTAGCGGGGGAGCAGCAGTTCTTC. Translated: CAISGLGLAGEQQFF.

The chain employs TRBV6-5 and TRBJ2-7, with 11 bases identical to TRBD2. V was pared by 7 bases and J by 2 bases, with 7 bases of the junction left unmatched. The germline V gene encodes CDR1 MNHEY and CDR2 SVGAGI. The CDR3 length is 15 residues. The CDR3 DNA reads TGTGCCAGCACGGCTAGCGGGGGGCATACCTACGAGCAGTACTTC. Protein: CASTASGGHTYEQYF.

The V and J genes are TRBV6-5 and TRBJ1-5, with D possibly TRBD1 on 6 matching bases. The CDR3 is made up of 14 amino acids. V lost 6 bases and J lost 0, with 9 bases in between. Germline assignment: CDR1 MNHEY and CDR2 SVGAGI. The CDR3 loop is CASRAGVSNQPQHF. The CDR3 DNA follows: TGTGCCAGCAGAGCAGGGGTTAGCAATCAGCCCCAGCATTTT.

The rearrangement uses TRBV4-1 and TRBJ1-2; tentative D call: TRBD1 (5 bases). Germline V lookup: CDR1 MGHRA, CDR2 YSYEKL. The CDR3 has 19 amino acids. V was cut by 0 bases and J by 9 bases, with 29 bases left in between. The CDR3 loop reads CASSQDLSGRGGISNSYTF. Written as DNA, the CDR3 is TGCGCCAGCAGCCAAGATTTATCGGGACGGGGGGGTATATCGAATAGCTACACCTTC.